In this sample, the clone carrying this T cell receptor beta chain turned up once. Antigen: not known. The data were obtained in a study of T cells in lung cancer brain metastases. General study points: The analysis could not control for preoperative corticosteroids affecting T cell infiltration in brain metastases.

Exclusion applied to any patient with a history of multiple malignancies. Clones were sequenced by immunoSEQ multiplex PCR, and TCRdb holds only the in-frame ones, with some missing. The table has 1,600 or so clones, around 84% seen once; the top ten hold roughly 7%. The sample taken for sequencing was tumor tissue from the primary lung tumor. The origin of this receptor is a man aged 65-85 years with non-small cell lung cancer.

The CDR3: CASSQTGQGNQPQHF. The CDR3 DNA sequence: TGTGCCAGCAGCCAAACCGGACAGGGTAATCAGCCCCAGCATTTT. This sequence joins TRBV16 and TRBJ1-5; 8 bases are shared with TRBD1. Germline V gene data show CDR1 as KGHSY and CDR2 as FQNENV. V gave up 2 bases and J gave up 4 bases; unmatched junction bases: 4. The CDR3 runs 15 residues.